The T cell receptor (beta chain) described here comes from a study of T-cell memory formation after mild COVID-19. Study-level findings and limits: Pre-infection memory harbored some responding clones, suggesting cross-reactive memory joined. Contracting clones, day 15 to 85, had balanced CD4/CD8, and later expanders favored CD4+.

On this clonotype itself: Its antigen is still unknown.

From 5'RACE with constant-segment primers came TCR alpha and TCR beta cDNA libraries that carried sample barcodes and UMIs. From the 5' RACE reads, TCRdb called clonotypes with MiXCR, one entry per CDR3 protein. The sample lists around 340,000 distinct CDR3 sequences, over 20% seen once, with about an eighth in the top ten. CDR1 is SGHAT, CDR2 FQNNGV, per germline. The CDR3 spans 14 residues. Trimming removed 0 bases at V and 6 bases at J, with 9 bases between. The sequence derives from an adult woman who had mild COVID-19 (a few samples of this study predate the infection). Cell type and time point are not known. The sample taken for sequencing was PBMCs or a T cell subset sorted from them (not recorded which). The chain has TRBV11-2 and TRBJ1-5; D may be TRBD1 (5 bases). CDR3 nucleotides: TGTGCCAGCAGCTTAGAGGGGGGAACTCAGCCCCAGCATTTT. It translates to CASSLEGGTQPQHF.